The T cell receptor beta chain under discussion was sequenced for a study of T cells in Graves' hyperthyroidism and ophthalmopathy (dated by TCRdb to about 2019). For the study in its entirety: Peripheral blood samples were taken at the time of initial diagnosis, prior to any treatment. A discovery cohort of approximately 97 patients, about 44 with Graves' ophthalmopathy and 57 with stable Graves' hyperthyroidism, was used to find distinguishing TCR V-J signatures. Prospective prediction of ophthalmopathy was tested in an independent validation cohort of some 19 hyperthyroidism patients and 17 patients who later progressed to ophthalmopathy. The 90 to 100 discovery patients were randomly divided into training and test sets at a 7:3 ratio. In over five Graves' hyperthyroidism patients, the study also compared T-cell repertoires from thyroid tissue with T-cell repertoires from blood. After sampling, hyperthyroidism patients received methimazole starting at 30 mg daily, and ophthalmopathy patients received high-dose intravenous methylprednisolone. The paper describes TCR Vbeta CDR3 sequencing of some 130 peripheral blood samples, made up of around 41 ophthalmopathy patients, around 78 hyperthyroidism patients and some 17 progressor patients. Here is what the overall study found, with its caveats: Ophthalmopathy was separated from stable hyperthyroidism by a 13 V-J signature model, with around 90% sensitivity and just over 81% specificity obtained in cross-validation and 80%/75% obtained in testing. During validation, the model predicted progression to ophthalmopathy a median of about 6.3 months ahead of onset, with more than 55% sensitivity and more than 72% specificity. Most expanded thyroid clonotypes (frequency above 0.001) were also detected in blood, a finding suggesting that blood repertoires may reflect thyroid immune responses. Sample size was not statistically predetermined, and investigators were not blinded to group allocation.

Amplification of TCR beta CDR3 regions was carried out from RNA transcripts. The TCR CDR3 was subjected to a first round of RT-PCR using the HTBI primer set and the Qiagen OneStep RT-PCR kit. Libraries were constructed in a second round of multiplex PCR, after which size selection and purification were performed. Paired-end sequencing of the libraries was performed with 100 bp reads on an Illumina HiSeq2000. The authors' analysis ran thus. SOAPnuke was used to process the raw data, throwing out any read that contained adapters or uncalled bases, had a mean Phred below 15, or lacked an exact constant-primer or identifier match. COPE v1.2.5 was used to merge the high-quality paired reads, and each unique nucleotide sequence was defined as a clonotype. Clonotypes were aligned to IMGT TRBV, TRBD and TRBJ reference segments using MiTCR v1.1. The analysis included only V-J combinations with a frequency above 0.0001, which together covered 99.2% of the repertoires. The TCS score was defined as F50 (clonal expansion) divided by E x V (chaos), with BLOSUM62-based TCRdist calculated between CDR3 peptides within each V-J. Welch's t-statistics and random forest reduced around 550 V-J features to roughly 13, which were used in a naive Bayes classifier (R e1071). Using fastp trimming at Q25 and MiXCR clonotype assembly, TCRdb reanalyzed the public sequencing data and kept in-frame beta chains. CDR3 protein sequences are deduplicated, and each keeps its most common genes and DNA. The V and J calls and clone size come from TCRdb's table, not from the authors' own analysis. The sample has around 420,000 distinct CDR3 sequences on record, more than 15% of them singletons. Of the sample, roughly 8% falls within the top ten clones.

The CDR3 holds 16 amino acids from the cysteine to the phenylalanine. Of all the DNA, just the CDR3 is kept, 48 bases in frame from base 1. The CDR1 and CDR2 encoded by the germline V gene are SGHRS and YFSETQ. Trimming leaves V shorter by 3 bases and J shorter by 3 bases, with the junction holding 9 bases beyond the gene matches. In the case of this clonotype: Its antigen has not been determined. No much larger clone exists at a distance of one base, and base qualities are not known.

Stable Graves' hyperthyroidism was defined as no progression to ophthalmopathy during 18 months of follow-up. Hyperthyroidism patients were aged 18 to 65 years and newly diagnosed, with disease duration of less than 2 months. Any patient with an uncontrolled infection, another autoimmune disease, pregnancy or lactation was excluded. Diagnoses relied on clinical symptoms, serum thyroxine and TRAb, thyroid ultrasound and orbital computed tomography. PBMCs were isolated from roughly 10 ml of fresh peripheral blood by Ficoll-Paque density gradient centrifugation. Total RNA was extracted with Trizol reagent, and quality was checked on an Agilent 2100 Bioanalyzer.

Sequencing was done on a sample of blood. This receptor was identified in a woman aged 18 to 35 with Graves' hyperthyroidism. This chain is built from TRBV5-1 and TRBJ1-2, with 9 bases matching TRBD1. This receptor has the CDR3 CASSSLPGQGYYGYTF. DNA sequence: TGCGCCAGCAGCTCATTGCCGGGACAGGGATACTATGGCTACACCTTC.